The entry below gives a single T cell receptor beta chain sequence along with its context. Its matching antigen is unknown. The sample comes from a study of cytomegalovirus exposure and HLA in healthy donors. TCRdb keeps only in-frame clones here, not all; method: immunoSEQ multiplex PCR. The sample gives tens of thousands of clones, 90% to 95% of which show up once; about 0.63% is in the top ten. Study findings and constraints: The study put some 150 TCR beta chains on its list as cytomegalovirus-associated.

This CDR3 contains 17 residues. The donors were in the approximately 130-subject validation cohort; that cohort was separate from the roughly 700-subject first cohort. This clonotype was obtained from a woman between 18 and 29 years old in good health and CMV-seronegative. V is TRBV21-1 and J is TRBJ2-1; TRBD1 is the table's D call, not checked against the DNA. TRBV21-1 is given as a pseudogene. Sequenced sample: PBMCs. CDR3 region: CASSKGSVSRDTNEQFF. The DNA of the CDR3 is TGTGCCAGCAGCAAAGGTTCAGTGAGCCGGGACACCAATGAGCAGTTCTTC.